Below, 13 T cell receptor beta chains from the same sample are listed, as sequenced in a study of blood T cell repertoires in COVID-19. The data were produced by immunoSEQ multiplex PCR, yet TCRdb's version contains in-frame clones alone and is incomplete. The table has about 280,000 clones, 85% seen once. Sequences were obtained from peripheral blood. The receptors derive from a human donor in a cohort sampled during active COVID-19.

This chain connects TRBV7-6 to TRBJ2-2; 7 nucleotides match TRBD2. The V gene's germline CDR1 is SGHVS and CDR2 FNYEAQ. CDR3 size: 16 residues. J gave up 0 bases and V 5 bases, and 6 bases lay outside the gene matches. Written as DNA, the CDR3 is TGTGCCAGCAGCGCCAACCTAGCGGCGAACACCGGGGAGCTGTTTTTT. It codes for CASSANLAANTGELFF.

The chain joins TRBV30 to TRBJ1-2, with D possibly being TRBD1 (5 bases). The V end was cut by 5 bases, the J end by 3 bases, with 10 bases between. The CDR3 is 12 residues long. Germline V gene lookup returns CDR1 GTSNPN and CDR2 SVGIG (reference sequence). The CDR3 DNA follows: TGTGCCTGGTCCAGGGCGTACTATGGCTACACCTTC. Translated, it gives CAWSRAYYGYTF.

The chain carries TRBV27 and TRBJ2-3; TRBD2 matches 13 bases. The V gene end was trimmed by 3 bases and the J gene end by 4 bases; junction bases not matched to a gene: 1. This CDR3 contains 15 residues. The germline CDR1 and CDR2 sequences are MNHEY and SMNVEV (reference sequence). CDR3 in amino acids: CASSLGLAGPDTQYF. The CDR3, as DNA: TGTGCCAGCAGTTTGGGACTAGCGGGGCCAGATACGCAGTATTTT.

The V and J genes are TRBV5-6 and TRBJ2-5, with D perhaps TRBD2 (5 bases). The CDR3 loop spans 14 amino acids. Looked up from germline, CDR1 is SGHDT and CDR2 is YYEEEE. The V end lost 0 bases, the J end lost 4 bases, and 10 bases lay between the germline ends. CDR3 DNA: TGTGCCAGCAGCTTGGTACTAGGTGTAGAGACCCAGTACTTC. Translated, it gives CASSLVLGVETQYF.

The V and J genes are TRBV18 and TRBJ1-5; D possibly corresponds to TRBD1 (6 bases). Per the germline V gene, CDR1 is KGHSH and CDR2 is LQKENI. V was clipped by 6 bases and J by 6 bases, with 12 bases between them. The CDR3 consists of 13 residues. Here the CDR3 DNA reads TGTGCCAGCTCGACCAAACAGGGTCAGCCCCAGCATTTT. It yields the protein CASSTKQGQPQHF.

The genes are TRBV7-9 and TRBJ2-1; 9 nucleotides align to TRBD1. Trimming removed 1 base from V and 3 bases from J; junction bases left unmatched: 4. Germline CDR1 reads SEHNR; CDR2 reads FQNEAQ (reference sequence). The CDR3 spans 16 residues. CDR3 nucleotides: TGTGCCAGCAGCTTAGGCCGGGACAGGGTCTACAATGAGCAGTTCTTC. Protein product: CASSLGRDRVYNEQFF.

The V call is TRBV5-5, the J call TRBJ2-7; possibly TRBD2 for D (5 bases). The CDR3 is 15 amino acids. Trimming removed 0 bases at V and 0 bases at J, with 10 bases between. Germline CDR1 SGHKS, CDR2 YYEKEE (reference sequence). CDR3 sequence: CASSLGGLSSYEQYF. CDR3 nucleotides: TGTGCCAGCAGCTTGGGAGGGTTGTCCTCCTACGAGCAGTACTTC.

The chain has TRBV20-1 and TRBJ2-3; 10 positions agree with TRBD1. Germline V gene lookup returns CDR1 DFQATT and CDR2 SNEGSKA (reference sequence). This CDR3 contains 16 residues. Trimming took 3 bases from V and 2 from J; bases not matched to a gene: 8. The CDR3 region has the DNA TGCAGTGCTAGTGGGGGCGGGACAGGGGTCACAGATACGCAGTATTTT. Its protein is CSASGGGTGVTDTQYF.

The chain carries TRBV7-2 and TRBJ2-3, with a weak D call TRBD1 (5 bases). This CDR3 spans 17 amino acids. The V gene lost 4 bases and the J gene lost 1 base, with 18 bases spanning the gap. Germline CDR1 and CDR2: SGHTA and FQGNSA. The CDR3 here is CASSSGFRARGTDTQYF. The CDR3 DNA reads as TGTGCCAGCAGCTCAGGGTTCCGGGCTAGAGGCACAGATACGCAGTATTTT.

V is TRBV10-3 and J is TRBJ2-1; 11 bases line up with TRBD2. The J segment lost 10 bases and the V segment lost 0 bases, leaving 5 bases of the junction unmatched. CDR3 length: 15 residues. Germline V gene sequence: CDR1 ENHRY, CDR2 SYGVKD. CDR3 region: CAISESSGRALEQFF. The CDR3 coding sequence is TGTGCCATCAGTGAGTCTAGCGGGAGGGCCTTAGAGCAGTTCTTC.

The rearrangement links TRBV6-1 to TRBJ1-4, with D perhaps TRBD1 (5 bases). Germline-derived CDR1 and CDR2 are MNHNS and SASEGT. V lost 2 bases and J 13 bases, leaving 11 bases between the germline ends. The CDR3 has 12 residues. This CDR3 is CASSEPPRVLFF. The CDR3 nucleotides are TGTGCCAGCAGTGAACCCCCCAGGGTACTGTTTTTT.

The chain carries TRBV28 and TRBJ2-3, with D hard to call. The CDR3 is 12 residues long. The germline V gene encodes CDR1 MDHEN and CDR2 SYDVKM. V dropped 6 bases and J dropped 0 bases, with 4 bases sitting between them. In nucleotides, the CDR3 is TGTGCCAGCAGGACTAGCACAGATACGCAGTATTTT. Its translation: CASRTSTDTQYF.

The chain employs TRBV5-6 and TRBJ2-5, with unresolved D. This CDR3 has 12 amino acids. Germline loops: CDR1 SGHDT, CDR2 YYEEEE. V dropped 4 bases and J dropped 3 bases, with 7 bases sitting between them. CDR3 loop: CASSQQEETQYF. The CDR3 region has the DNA TGTGCCAGCAGCCAACAAGAAGAGACCCAGTACTTC.